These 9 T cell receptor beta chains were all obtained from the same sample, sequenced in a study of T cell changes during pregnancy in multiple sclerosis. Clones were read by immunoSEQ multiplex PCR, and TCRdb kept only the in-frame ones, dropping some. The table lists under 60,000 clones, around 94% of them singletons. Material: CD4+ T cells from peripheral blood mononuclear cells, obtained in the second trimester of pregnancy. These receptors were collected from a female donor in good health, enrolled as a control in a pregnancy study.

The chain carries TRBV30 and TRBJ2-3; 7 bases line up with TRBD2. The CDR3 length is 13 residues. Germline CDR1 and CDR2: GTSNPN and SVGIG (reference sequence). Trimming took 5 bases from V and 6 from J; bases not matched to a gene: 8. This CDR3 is CAWEGWGGDTQYF. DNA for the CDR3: TGTGCCTGGGAAGGGTGGGGGGGTGATACGCAGTATTTT.

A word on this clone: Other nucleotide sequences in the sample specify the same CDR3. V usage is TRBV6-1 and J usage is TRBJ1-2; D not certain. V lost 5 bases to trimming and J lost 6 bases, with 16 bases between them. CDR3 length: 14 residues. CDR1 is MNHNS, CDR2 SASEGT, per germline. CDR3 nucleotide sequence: TGTGCCAGCAGTTGGACGGGGAGAAAGGATGGCTACACCTTC. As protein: CASSWTGRKDGYTF.

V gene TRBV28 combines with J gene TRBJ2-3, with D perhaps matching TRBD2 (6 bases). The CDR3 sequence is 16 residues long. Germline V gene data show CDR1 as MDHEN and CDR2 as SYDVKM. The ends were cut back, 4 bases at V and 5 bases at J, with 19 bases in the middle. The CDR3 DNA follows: TGTGCCAGCAGTTCTGCCGGGACTCTCCTCGGAGATACGCAGTATTTT. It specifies CASSSAGTLLGDTQYF.

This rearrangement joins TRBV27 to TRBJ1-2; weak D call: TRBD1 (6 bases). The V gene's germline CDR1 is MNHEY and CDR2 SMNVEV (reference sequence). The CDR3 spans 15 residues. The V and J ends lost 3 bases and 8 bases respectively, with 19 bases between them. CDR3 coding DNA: TGTGCCAGCAGTTTCCGACAGGCTGGCGGTGAGGGCTACACCTTC. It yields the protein CASSFRQAGGEGYTF.

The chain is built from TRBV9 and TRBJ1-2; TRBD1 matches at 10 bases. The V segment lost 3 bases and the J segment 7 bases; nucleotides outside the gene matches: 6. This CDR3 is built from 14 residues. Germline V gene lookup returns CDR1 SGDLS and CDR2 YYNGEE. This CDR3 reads CASSGGQGESGYTF. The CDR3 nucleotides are TGTGCCAGCAGCGGCGGACAGGGGGAGAGTGGCTACACCTTC.

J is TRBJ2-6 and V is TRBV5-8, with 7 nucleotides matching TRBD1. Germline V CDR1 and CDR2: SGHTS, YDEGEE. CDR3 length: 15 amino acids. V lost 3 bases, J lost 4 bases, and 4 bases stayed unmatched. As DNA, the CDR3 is TGTGCCAGCAGCTCTGACAGGGACGGGGCCAACGTCCTGACTTTC. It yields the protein CASSSDRDGANVLTF.

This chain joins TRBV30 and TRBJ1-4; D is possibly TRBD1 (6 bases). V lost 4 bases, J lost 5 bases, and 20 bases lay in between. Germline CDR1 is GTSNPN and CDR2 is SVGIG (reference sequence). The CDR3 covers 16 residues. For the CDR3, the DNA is TGTGCCTGGACTAAAAGGCAGGGGCGCTGGAATGAAAAACTGTTTTTT. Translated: CAWTKRQGRWNEKLFF.

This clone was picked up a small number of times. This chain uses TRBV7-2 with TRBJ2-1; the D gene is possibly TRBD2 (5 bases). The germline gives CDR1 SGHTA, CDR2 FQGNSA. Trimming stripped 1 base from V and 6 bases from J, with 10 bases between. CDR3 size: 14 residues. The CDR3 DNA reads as TGTGCCAGCAGCTTAGAGACTAATCCCAATGAGCAGTTCTTC. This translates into CASSLETNPNEQFF.

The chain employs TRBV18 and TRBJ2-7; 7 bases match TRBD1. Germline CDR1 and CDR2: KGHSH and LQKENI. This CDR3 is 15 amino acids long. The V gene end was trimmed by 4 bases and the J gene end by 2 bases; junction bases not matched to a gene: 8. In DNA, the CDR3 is TGTGCCAGCTCACTAACAGACAGGGTGGCCTACGAGCAGTACTTC. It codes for CASSLTDRVAYEQYF.